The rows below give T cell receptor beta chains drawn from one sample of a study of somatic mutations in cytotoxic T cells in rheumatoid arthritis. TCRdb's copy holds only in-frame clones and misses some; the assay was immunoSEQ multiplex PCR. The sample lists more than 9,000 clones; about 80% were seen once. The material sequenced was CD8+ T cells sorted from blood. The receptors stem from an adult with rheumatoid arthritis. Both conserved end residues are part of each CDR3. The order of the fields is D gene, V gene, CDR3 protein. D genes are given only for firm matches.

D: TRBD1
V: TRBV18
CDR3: CASSPATGETGELFF

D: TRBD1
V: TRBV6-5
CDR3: CASRTPDRAGHEQYF

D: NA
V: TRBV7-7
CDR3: CASSFDSTDTQYF

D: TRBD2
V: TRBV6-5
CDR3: CASRFGVAGAYEQYF

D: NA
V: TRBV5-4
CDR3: CASSRWGQGKAEAFF

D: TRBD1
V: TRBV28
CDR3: CASSFRTGGEFQFF

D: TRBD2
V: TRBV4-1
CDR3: CASSHSRTSGMYEQYF

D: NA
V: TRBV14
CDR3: CASSSLGLNTEAFF

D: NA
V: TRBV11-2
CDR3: CASSLGGNGGSTDTQYF

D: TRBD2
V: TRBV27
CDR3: CASSLVAGFNEQFF

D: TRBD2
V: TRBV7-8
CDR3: CASSLSSGGQETQYF